Following are 16 T cell receptor beta chains from one sample sequenced in a study of T cell clonality in common variable immunodeficiency. Findings and caveats of the study: Reportedly, TCR beta sequences from common variable immunodeficiency showed fewer deletions and N-nucleotide insertions.

These receptors' targets are unknown. The data were produced by immunoSEQ multiplex PCR, yet TCRdb's version contains in-frame clones alone and is incomplete. The sample includes 30,000 to 35,000 clones, none of them occurring once. The source material was peripheral blood mononuclear cells. Source of these receptors: a human donor with common variable immunodeficiency.

This clone was detected ten times or more. The read comes to an end 3 residues before the CDR3 does, leaving the germline J gene to fill in the end. The chain recombines TRBV29-1 with TRBJ2-1, with D possibly matching TRBD2 (6 bases). Germline CDR1 reads SQVTM; CDR2 reads ANQGSEA. The CDR3 contains 15 residues. V was clipped by 0 bases and J by 3 bases, with 12 bases between them. This CDR3 is CSVEDPGTFYNEQFF. The sequenced CDR3 bases are TGCAGCGTTGAAGATCCCGGGACTTTCTACAATGAG.

This clone was found many times. CDR3 amino acids: CASSARTRNNEQFF. The DNA read from the CDR3 is TGTGCCAGCAGTGCCCGGACTCGAAACAATGAG. This sequence joins TRBV2 and TRBJ2-1, with D perhaps TRBD2 (5 bases). The CDR3 is cut off 3 residues early in the read; its end comes from the germline J gene. The CDR3 covers 14 residues. Germline lookup yields CDR1 SNHLY and CDR2 FYNNEI. The V end lost 4 bases, the J end lost 5 bases, and 12 bases lay between the germline ends.

This clone was picked up a small number of times. The CDR3 goes on 3 residues after the read ends, and that part is filled in from the germline J gene. The chain couples TRBV18 to TRBJ2-5; D possibly corresponds to TRBD2 (5 bases). This CDR3 has 12 amino acids. V was shortened by 6 bases and J by 5 bases, with 10 bases between the two germline ends. The germline V gene encodes CDR1 KGHSH and CDR2 LQKENI. This CDR3 reads CASSESGETQYF. The covered CDR3 bases are TGTGCCAGCTCGGAAAGCGGTGAGACC.

This clone was counted only a few times. The CDR3 end lies 3 residues beyond the end of the read and is filled in from the germline J gene. V is TRBV19 and J is TRBJ2-1, with 10 bases identical to TRBD2. CDR1 LNHDA and CDR2 SQIVND come from the germline V gene (reference sequence). The CDR3 loop spans 15 amino acids. The junction had 4 bases not matched to a gene; V was cut back by 3 bases and J by 5 bases. The CDR3 loop is CASSIHLAGDNEQFF. CDR3 DNA (partial): TGTGCCAGTAGTATTCACCTAGCGGGAGACAATGAG.

This clone was observed many times. The read ends 3 residues shy of where the CDR3 ends; the end is completed using the germline J gene. V is TRBV11-3 and J is TRBJ1-1; a possible D gene is TRBD1 (5 bases). CDR1 and CDR2 from the germline V gene are SGHNT and YENEEA. V was clipped by 1 base and J by 5 bases, with 8 bases between them. This CDR3 region has 13 residues. Incomplete CDR3 DNA: TGTGCCAGCAGCTTAGGCAGGGCAACTGAA. Translated, it gives CASSLGRATE. The CDR3 reads in full as CASSLGRATEAFF.

As for this clone: The CDR3 end falls 3 residues outside the read, so it is completed with the germline J gene. This chain links TRBV7-2 with TRBJ2-7; D not certain. The CDR3 extends over 11 amino acids. The germline CDR1 and CDR2 sequences are SGHTA and FQGNSA. With 5 bases removed from V and 2 bases from J, the gap between germline ends came to 4 bases. The CDR3 sequence: CASSRPYEQYF. Partial CDR3 DNA: TGTGCCAGCAGCAGGCCCTACGAG.

There are many counts of this clone. The DNA ends 3 residues before the CDR3 does, and the rest of the CDR3 is filled in from the germline J gene. The gene calls are TRBV5-4 and TRBJ2-7; possibly TRBD1 for D (6 bases). The CDR3 covers 14 residues. Germline CDR1 SGHNT, CDR2 YYREEE (reference sequence). Trimming removed 4 bases at V and 2 bases at J, with 13 bases between. This CDR3 is CASSPPTGTYEQYF. CDR3 bases read: TGTGCCAGCAGCCCCCCAACAGGGACCTACGAG.

This clone was detected ten times or more. A junction end diverges from the germline sequence, so it may reflect a read error. The read ends 3 residues shy of where the CDR3 ends; the end is completed using the germline J gene. The V and J genes are TRBV4-2 and TRBJ2-7; 12 bases line up with TRBD2. CDR1 and CDR2 (germline): LGHNA, YNFKEQ. The CDR3 extends over 15 amino acids. CDR3 amino acids: CASSHGLAGLYEQYF. The sequenced part of the CDR3 DNA is TGCGCCAGCAGCCACGGACTAGCGGGGTTATACGAG.

In this sample, this clone turned up many times. With the read ending 3 residues before the CDR3 end, the germline J gene is used to fill in that end. The chain has TRBV27 and TRBJ2-1, with 8 nucleotides matching TRBD2. Losses at the gene ends were 3 bases for V and 7 bases for J; bases not matched to a gene: 14. The CDR3 is made up of 17 amino acids. The germline V gene has CDR1 MNHEY and CDR2 SMNVEV (reference sequence). The CDR3 DNA, read in part, is TGTGCCAGCAGTTTCCTCCGACAGAGAGCGGGAGTAAATGAG. Translating gives CASSFLRQRAGVNE. The full CDR3 reads CASSFLRQRAGVNEQFF.

This clone was recorded many times. The read ends 3 residues early relative to the CDR3; the germline J gene fills the gap. The chain is built from TRBV23-1 and TRBJ1-6; D uncertain. TRBV23-1 is an open reading frame, and its role is uncertain. V was trimmed by 0 bases and J by 0 bases, leaving 6 bases between them. This CDR3 region has 16 residues. CDR3 amino acids: CASSQSKGSYNSPLHF. The CDR3 DNA, read in part, is TGCGCCAGCAGTCAATCGAAGGGCTCCTATAATTCACCC.

This clone was counted at least ten times. The read gets to within 3 residues of the CDR3 end, and the germline J gene fills in the rest. This rearrangement joins TRBV20-1 to TRBJ2-4; D is perhaps TRBD1 (5 bases). The V and J ends lost 5 bases and 0 bases respectively, with 8 bases between them. The CDR3 sequence is 13 residues long. Per germline, CDR1 DFQATT and CDR2 SNEGSKA (reference sequence). CDR3 sequence reads: CSAAGIAKNIQYF. Partial CDR3 DNA: TGCAGTGCTGCAGGGATAGCCAAAAACATT.

This clone was seen ten or more times. The read halts 3 residues ahead of the CDR3 end, with the missing end drawn from the germline J gene. The chain employs TRBV5-6 and TRBJ1-5; weak D call: TRBD1 (5 bases). The CDR3 spans 13 residues. Germline V gene sequence: CDR1 SGHDT, CDR2 YYEEEE. Trimming stripped 0 bases from V and 5 bases from J, with 6 bases between. The CDR3 DNA, read in part, is TGTGCCAGCAGCTTGGCAGGGCATCAGCCC. Amino acids: CASSLAGHQP. From start to end, the CDR3 is CASSLAGHQPQHF.

This clone was seen at least ten times. The CDR3 goes on 3 residues after the read ends, and that part is filled in from the germline J gene. This chain joins TRBV20-1 and TRBJ2-7; TRBD1 agrees at 9 bases. The V segment lost 5 bases and the J segment 2 bases; nucleotides outside the gene matches: 22. The CDR3 extends over 19 amino acids. CDR1 and CDR2 from the germline V gene are DFQATT and SNEGSKA (reference sequence). CDR3 sequence: CSAGFSGTGLRGRAYEQYF. The sequenced CDR3 bases are TGCAGTGCTGGATTTTCCGGGACAGGGTTAAGGGGACGAGCCTACGAG.

This clone has a handful of counts. The sequence runs out 3 residues before the end of the CDR3; the remainder is reconstructed from the germline J gene. The chain carries TRBV11-3 and TRBJ1-4; D not resolved. V gave up 3 bases and J gave up 8 bases, with 16 bases separating them. CDR3 length: 15 amino acids. Per the germline V gene, CDR1 is SGHNT and CDR2 is YENEEA. CDR3 loop: CASSFQRGSEEKLFF. The part of the CDR3 DNA that was read is TGTGCCAGCAGCTTTCAGCGGGGTTCTGAGGAAAAA.

The table lists this clone with many counts. The read terminates 3 residues ahead of where the CDR3 ends, so the germline J gene completes it. This chain uses TRBV3-1 (or the pseudogene TRBV3-2) with TRBJ1-2; D possibly corresponds to TRBD1 (5 bases). Trimming cost V 1 base and J 4 bases, with 13 bases left between them. The length of the CDR3 is 15 residues. Germline assignment: CDR1 LGHDT and CDR2 YNNKEL (reference sequence). The CDR3 loop is CASSQVTQGSYGYTF. The CDR3 DNA, read in part, is TGTGCCAGCAGCCAAGTTACCCAGGGCAGCTATGGC.

The sample holds a few counts of this clone. Read coverage stops 3 residues before the CDR3 terminus; the germline J gene supplies the remainder. The chain carries TRBV30 and TRBJ2-1; 7 nucleotides line up with TRBD2. Germline CDR1 GTSNPN, CDR2 SVGIG (reference sequence). The CDR3 is 12 amino acids. Trimming cost V 8 bases and J 8 bases; bases outside gene matches: 9. This CDR3 reads CAIGLESDEQFF. The CDR3 DNA, read in part, is TGTGCCATAGGACTAGAAAGTGATGAG.